This T cell receptor (beta chain) came from a study of blood T cells in healthy people across ages. This clonotype was seen a few times. V gave up 6 bases and J gave up 4 bases, with 18 bases separating them. This CDR3 contains 15 residues. Per the germline V gene, CDR1 is LGHDT and CDR2 is YNNKEL (reference sequence). Primed by a sample-barcoded 5' primer and a J-beta primer mix, a second PCR proceeded for about 6 to 11 cycles. TCRdb re-analysed the 5' RACE reads in MiXCR, keeping a single row per CDR3 protein. Of under 2 million distinct CDR3 sequences detected, 30% to 40% appear once; the ten largest clones hold approximately 10%.

This chain uses TRBV3-1 with TRBJ2-5; D unresolved. The specimen was blood. The TCR comes from a young woman in good health. The DNA for the CDR3 is TGTGCCAGCAGTCCCAGCCCCGGACGAGCAGAGACCCAGTACTTC. Protein: CASSPSPGRAETQYF.